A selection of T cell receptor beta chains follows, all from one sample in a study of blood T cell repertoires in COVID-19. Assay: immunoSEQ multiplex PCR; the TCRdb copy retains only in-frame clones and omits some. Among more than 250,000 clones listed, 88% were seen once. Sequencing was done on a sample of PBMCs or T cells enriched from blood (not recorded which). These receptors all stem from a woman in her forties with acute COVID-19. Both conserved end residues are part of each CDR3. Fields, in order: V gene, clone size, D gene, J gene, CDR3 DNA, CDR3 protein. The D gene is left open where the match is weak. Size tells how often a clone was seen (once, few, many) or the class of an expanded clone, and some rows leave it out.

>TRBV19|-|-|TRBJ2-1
TGTGCCAGTAGTACCACCACAGGGATTGAGCAGTTCTTC
CASSTTTGIEQFF
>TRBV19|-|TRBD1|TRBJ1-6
TGTGCCAGCAATACAGGGGAGAGTTCACCCCTCCACTTT
CASNTGESSPLHF
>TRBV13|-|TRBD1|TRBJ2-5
TGTGCCAGCAGCCCGACAGGGGTCGAGACCCAGTACTTC
CASSPTGVETQYF
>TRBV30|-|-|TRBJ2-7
TGTGCCTGGAGTGCCACAGGGCCTTACGAGCAGTACTTC
CAWSATGPYEQYF
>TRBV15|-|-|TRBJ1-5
TGTGCCATACTCTATGACAGGACTAGCAATCAGCCCCAGCATTTT
CAILYDRTSNQPQHF
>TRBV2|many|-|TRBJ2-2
TGTGCCAGCAGTGGCAGGTTTCTCCCCCCCGGGGAGCTGTTTTTT
CASSGRFLPPGELFF
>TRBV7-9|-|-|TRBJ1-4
TGTGCCAGCAGCCCCCGGAAGGAAGAGGGTGAAAAACTGTTTTTT
CASSPRKEEGEKLFF
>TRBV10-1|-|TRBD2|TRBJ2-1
TGCGCCACCTCCGGGACTAGCGGGAGTCCGTCCTACAATGAGCAGTTCTTC
CATSGTSGSPSYNEQFF
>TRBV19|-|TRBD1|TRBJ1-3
TGTGCCAGTAGGACAGGGAGGTCTGGAAACACCATATATTTT
CASRTGRSGNTIYF
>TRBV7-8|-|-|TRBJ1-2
TGTGCCAGCAGCTTAGATTGGGACTACCAACTCACCTTC
CASSLDWDYQLTF
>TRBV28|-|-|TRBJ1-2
TGTGCCAGCAGTTTAGCCAGAATCTATGGCTACACCTTC
CASSLARIYGYTF
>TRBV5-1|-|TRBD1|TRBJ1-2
TGCGCCAGCAGCCCAACAGGGGGGTATGGCTACACCTTC
CASSPTGGYGYTF
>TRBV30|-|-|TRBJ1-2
TGTGCCTGGAGTGGAGGGAACTATGGCTACACCTTC
CAWSGGNYGYTF
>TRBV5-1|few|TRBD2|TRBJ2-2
TGCGCCAGCAGCGGGGGACTAGCGACCGGGGAGCTGTTTTTT
CASSGGLATGELFF